Listed below are T cell receptor beta chains from one sample, sequenced in a study of cytomegalovirus exposure and HLA in healthy donors. Here immunoSEQ multiplex PCR was the method, and the copy in TCRdb shows in-frame clones only, minus some. The table shows 150,000 to 200,000 clones, with 60% to 85% occurring only once. The sequencing input was PBMCs. These receptor sequences come from a middle-aged woman in good health and CMV-seronegative. CDR3s include the opening cysteine and the closing phenylalanine or tryptophan.

cdr3_aa: CASSLAAGGLNTEAFF; v_call: TRBV7-2; j_call: TRBJ1-1
cdr3_aa: CASSVGTGGYYGYTF; v_call: TRBV2; j_call: TRBJ1-2
cdr3_aa: CASSLAPGAYEQYF; v_call: TRBV27; j_call: TRBJ2-7
cdr3_aa: CASSFWGQSPGDTQYF; v_call: TRBV11-2; j_call: TRBJ2-3
cdr3_aa: CASSGNRLLNEKLFF; v_call: TRBV28; j_call: TRBJ1-4
cdr3_aa: CASSLLGTGHQNTEAFF; v_call: TRBV7-6; j_call: TRBJ1-1
cdr3_aa: CASSLAGTGEKSYEQYF; v_call: TRBV5-6; j_call: NA
cdr3_aa: CASSFLGTDTQYF; v_call: TRBV27; j_call: TRBJ2-3
cdr3_aa: CASSLETGRGLGNTIYF; v_call: TRBV11-2; j_call: TRBJ1-3
cdr3_aa: CASSLPGTYNEQFF; v_call: TRBV5-4; j_call: TRBJ2-1
cdr3_aa: CASSPKETGSYEQYF; v_call: TRBV19; j_call: TRBJ2-7
cdr3_aa: CASSSLLGGTYNEQFF; v_call: TRBV5-1; j_call: TRBJ2-1
cdr3_aa: CAMGQGANSPLHF; v_call: TRBV7-9; j_call: TRBJ1-6
cdr3_aa: CASSRTTEVLDTGELFF; v_call: TRBV2; j_call: TRBJ2-2
cdr3_aa: CASSYDTGANYGYTF; v_call: TRBV6-5; j_call: TRBJ1-2
cdr3_aa: CASSDPGQGAYEQYF; v_call: TRBV11-2; j_call: TRBJ2-7
cdr3_aa: CATRIGGNTGELFF; v_call: TRBV13; j_call: TRBJ2-2
cdr3_aa: CASSSRDRRYVQYF; v_call: TRBV19; j_call: TRBJ2-7
cdr3_aa: CASRSQGGSTEAFF; v_call: TRBV6-1; j_call: TRBJ1-1
cdr3_aa: CASSPPNAGNTIYF; v_call: TRBV2; j_call: TRBJ1-3
cdr3_aa: CASSVDGTGVGTIYF; v_call: TRBV9; j_call: TRBJ1-3
cdr3_aa: CASSLCRDPQPQHF; v_call: TRBV5-1; j_call: TRBJ1-5
cdr3_aa: CASSPPGQTNTEAFF; v_call: TRBV18; j_call: TRBJ1-1
cdr3_aa: CATLAGYYEQYF; v_call: TRBV28; j_call: TRBJ2-7
cdr3_aa: CSGRTGGVIGGYTF; v_call: TRBV29-1; j_call: TRBJ1-2
cdr3_aa: CASSRGRATDGYTF; v_call: TRBV18; j_call: TRBJ1-2